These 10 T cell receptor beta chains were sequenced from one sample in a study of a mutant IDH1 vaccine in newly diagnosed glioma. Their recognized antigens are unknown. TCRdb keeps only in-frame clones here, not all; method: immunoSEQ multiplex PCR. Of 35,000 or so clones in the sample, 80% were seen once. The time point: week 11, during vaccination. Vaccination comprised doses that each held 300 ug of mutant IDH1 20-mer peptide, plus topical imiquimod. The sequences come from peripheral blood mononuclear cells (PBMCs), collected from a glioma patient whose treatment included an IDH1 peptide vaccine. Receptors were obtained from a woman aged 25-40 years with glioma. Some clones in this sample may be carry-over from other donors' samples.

CDR3 residues: CSASSDEQFF. CDR3 coding DNA: TGCAGTGCTAGCTCGGATGAGCAGTTCTTC. The rearrangement uses TRBV20-1 and TRBJ2-1; no definite D call. The V and J ends lost 3 bases and 8 bases respectively, with 5 bases between them. The CDR3 contains 10 residues. Germline values: CDR1 DFQATT, CDR2 SNEGSKA (reference sequence).

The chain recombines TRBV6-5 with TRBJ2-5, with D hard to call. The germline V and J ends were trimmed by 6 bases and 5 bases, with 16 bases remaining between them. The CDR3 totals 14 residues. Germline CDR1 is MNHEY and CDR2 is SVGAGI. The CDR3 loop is CASSPSQYLETQYF. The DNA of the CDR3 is TGTGCCAGCAGCCCATCCCAGTATCTGGAGACCCAGTACTTC.

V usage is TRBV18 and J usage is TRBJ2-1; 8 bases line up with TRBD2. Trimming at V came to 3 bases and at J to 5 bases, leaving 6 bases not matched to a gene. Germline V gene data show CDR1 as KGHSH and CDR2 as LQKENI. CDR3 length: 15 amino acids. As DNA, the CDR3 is TGTGCCAGCTCACCCGGACGGGAGGGGAACAATGAGCAGTTCTTC. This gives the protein CASSPGREGNNEQFF.

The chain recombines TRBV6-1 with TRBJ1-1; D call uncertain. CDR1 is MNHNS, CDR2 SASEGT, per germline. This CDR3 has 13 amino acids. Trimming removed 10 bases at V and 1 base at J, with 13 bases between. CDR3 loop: CATPGNWNTEAFF. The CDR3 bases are TGTGCCACCCCGGGCAACTGGAACACTGAAGCTTTCTTT.

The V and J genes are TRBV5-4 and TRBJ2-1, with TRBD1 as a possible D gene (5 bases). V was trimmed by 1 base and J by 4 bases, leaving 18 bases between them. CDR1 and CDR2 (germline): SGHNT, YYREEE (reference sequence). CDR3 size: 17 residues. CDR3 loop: CASSLRTGPLLYNEQFF. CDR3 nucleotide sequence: TGTGCCAGCAGCTTGAGAACAGGCCCTCTTTTATACAATGAGCAGTTCTTC.

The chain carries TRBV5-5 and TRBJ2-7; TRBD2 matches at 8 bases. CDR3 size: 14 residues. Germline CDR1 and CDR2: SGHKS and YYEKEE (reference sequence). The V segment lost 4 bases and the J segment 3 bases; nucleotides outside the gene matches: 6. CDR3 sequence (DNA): TGTGCCAGCAGCAACCAAGCGGGAGTCTACGAGCAGTACTTC. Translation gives CASSNQAGVYEQYF.

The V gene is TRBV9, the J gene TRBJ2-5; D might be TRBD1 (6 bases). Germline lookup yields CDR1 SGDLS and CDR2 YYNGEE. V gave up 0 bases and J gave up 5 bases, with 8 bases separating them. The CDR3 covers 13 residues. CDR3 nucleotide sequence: TGTGCCAGCAGCGTAGCCCAGGGGGAGACCCAGTACTTC. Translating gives CASSVAQGETQYF.

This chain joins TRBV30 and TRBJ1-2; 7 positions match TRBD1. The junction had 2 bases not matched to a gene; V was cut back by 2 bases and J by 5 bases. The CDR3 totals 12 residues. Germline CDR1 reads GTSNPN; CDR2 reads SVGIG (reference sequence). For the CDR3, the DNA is TGTGCCTGGAGTACGACAGGGTATGGCTACACCTTC. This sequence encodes CAWSTTGYGYTF.

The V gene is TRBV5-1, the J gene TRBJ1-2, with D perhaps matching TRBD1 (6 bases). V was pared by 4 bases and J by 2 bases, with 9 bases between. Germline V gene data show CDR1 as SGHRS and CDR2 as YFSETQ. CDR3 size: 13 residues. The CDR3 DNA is TGCGCCAGCAGCCGACAGGAAAACTATGGCTACACCTTC. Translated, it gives CASSRQENYGYTF.

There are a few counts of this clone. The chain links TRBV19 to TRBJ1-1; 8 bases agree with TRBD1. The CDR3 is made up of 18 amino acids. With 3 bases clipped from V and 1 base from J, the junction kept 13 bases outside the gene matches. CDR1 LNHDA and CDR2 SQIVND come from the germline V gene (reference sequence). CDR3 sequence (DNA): TGTGCCAGTAGTATCTCCTCTGGACAGGGACGACCGAACACTGAAGCTTTCTTT. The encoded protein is CASSISSGQGRPNTEAFF.